The entry below gives a single T cell receptor (beta chain) sequence along with its context. What it recognizes is unknown. MiXCR, applied by TCRdb to the RT-PCR reads, yields one record per CDR3 protein. Counted here are 500,000 to 600,000 distinct CDR3 sequences, 12% occurring once; the ten biggest clones make up about a tenth. The sample comes from a study of response to subunit inactivated influenza vaccine. General study points: The authors put forward the suggestion that each seasonal influenza vaccination may bring in only a limited number of new T cells.

The V gene lost 5 bases and the J gene lost 9 bases, with 11 bases spanning the gap. The CDR3 length is 12 residues. The receptor was isolated from a man aged 45-65 years who received an inactivated influenza vaccine. The source was PBMCs from blood, collected on the day of vaccination. V usage is TRBV12-3 or TRBV12-4 and J usage is TRBJ1-5, with unresolved D. CDR3 region: CASSASVGPQHF. DNA for the CDR3: TGTGCCAGCAGTGCCTCGGTGGGGCCCCAGCATTTT.